The 7 T cell receptor beta chains reported below all come from one sample, sequenced in a study of blood T cell repertoires in COVID-19. Produced via immunoSEQ multiplex PCR; TCRdb's table is partial and in-frame only. The table lists 250,000 to 300,000 clones, roughly 85% of them singletons. The material sequenced was peripheral blood. All receptors derive from a man aged 50-60 years with active or convalescent COVID-19.

In the case of this clone: Distinct nucleotide sequences in the sample also encode this CDR3. The chain carries TRBV3-1 (or the pseudogene TRBV3-2) and TRBJ2-7; D is perhaps TRBD2 (6 bases). Trimming left V 4 bases short and J 6 bases short, with 7 bases between. The germline gives CDR1 LGHDT, CDR2 YNNKEL (reference sequence). This CDR3 region has 11 residues. CDR3 loop: CASSRRGEQYF. In DNA form, the CDR3 reads TGTGCCAGCAGCCGGCGGGGCGAGCAGTACTTC.

This chain joins TRBV7-2 and TRBJ2-1, with D hard to call. The CDR3 is 13 amino acids. Germline values: CDR1 SGHTA, CDR2 FQGNSA. Trimming took 4 bases from V and 3 from J, leaving 7 bases between them. The CDR3 bases are TGTGCCAGCAGCTCCCTAAGCTACAATGAGCAGTTCTTC. It specifies CASSSLSYNEQFF.

This clone was detected only once. The chain is built from TRBV2 and TRBJ2-7; 11 bases are shared with TRBD2. Germline V gives CDR1 SNHLY, CDR2 FYNNEI. This CDR3 is built from 16 residues. V lost 2 bases to trimming and J lost 2 bases; unmatched junction nucleotides: 5. CDR3 nucleotides: TGTGCCAGCAGTGAAAGGAGACTAGCGGGGCCCTACGAGCAGTACTTC. Translated, it gives CASSERRLAGPYEQYF.

The chain joins TRBV4-1 to TRBJ1-2; the D gene is possibly TRBD1 (5 bases). The CDR3 extends over 17 amino acids. Deletions cut 5 bases from V and 2 bases from J, with 21 bases between. Per germline, CDR1 MGHRA and CDR2 YSYEKL. The CDR3 loop is CASSSPTLGRGNYGYTF. In nucleotides, the CDR3 is TGCGCCAGCAGCTCACCTACTCTCGGTCGGGGGAACTATGGCTACACCTTC.

This chain links TRBV4-3 with TRBJ2-3; 11 nucleotides agree with TRBD2. V was clipped by 0 bases and J by 0 bases; unmatched bases: 5. The CDR3 length is 18 residues. Looked up from germline, CDR1 is LGHNA and CDR2 is YSLEER. CDR3 DNA: TGCGCCAGCAGCCAAGATCCTGGGACTAGCGGAAGCACAGATACGCAGTATTTT. It is translated as CASSQDPGTSGSTDTQYF.

The chain couples TRBV2 to TRBJ2-3; TRBD1 matches 7 bases. Germline V gene lookup returns CDR1 SNHLY and CDR2 FYNNEI. With V trimmed by 7 bases and J by 5 bases, 9 bases remained unmatched. The CDR3 spans 14 residues. CDR3 nucleotide sequence: TGTGCCAGCAATAGACAGGGTCGGGGAGATACGCAGTATTTT. Amino acid sequence: CASNRQGRGDTQYF.

This sequence joins TRBV18 and TRBJ2-7, with 8 bases fitting TRBD1. V was pared by 2 bases and J by 5 bases, with 2 bases of the junction left unmatched. The CDR3 length is 13 residues. Germline V lookup: CDR1 KGHSH, CDR2 LQKENI. The CDR3 DNA sequence: TGTGCCAGCTCACCAGGGACAGGCCACGAGCAGTACTTC. This encodes CASSPGTGHEQYF.